The 32 T cell receptor beta chains listed next were all sequenced from one sample in a study of T cells in Graves' hyperthyroidism and ophthalmopathy. Authors of the study amplified TCR beta CDR3 regions from RNA transcripts. In the first-round RT-PCR of the TCR CDR3, the HTBI primer set was used. TCRdb re-analysed the multiplex PCR reads in MiXCR, keeping a single row per CDR3 protein. Of about 300,000 distinct CDR3 sequences listed, about an eighth are singletons. The source material was blood. These receptor sequences come from a woman aged 25 to 39 with Graves' hyperthyroidism that later progressed to Graves' ophthalmopathy.

This clonotype showed up many times. The CDR3 bases are TGTGCCAGCAACGGGGTCCTAGATACGGCCAAAAACATTCAGTACTTC. Protein product: CASNGVLDTAKNIQYF. The chain has TRBV18 and TRBJ2-4; possibly TRBD2 for D (5 bases). Trimming removed 8 bases at V and 1 base at J, with 18 bases between. This CDR3 has 16 amino acids. Germline lookup yields CDR1 KGHSH and CDR2 LQKENI.

About this clonotype: This clone may be a read error of a much larger clone one base away. The chain employs TRBV2 and TRBJ1-2; no firm D call. Germline CDR1 reads SNHLY; CDR2 reads FYNNEI. V shed 4 bases and J shed 8 bases, with 11 bases lying between them. There are 12 residues in the CDR3. This chain's CDR3 is CASSALGSGYTF. The CDR3 DNA is TGTGCCAGCAGTGCCCTGGGAAGCGGCTACACCTTC. The full variable domain, completed using reference TRBV2 and TRBJ1-2, is EPEVTQTPSHQVTQMGQEVILRCVPISNHLYFYWYRQILGQKVEFLVSFYNNEISEKSEIFDDQFSVERPDGSNFTLKIRSTKLEDSAMYFCASSALGSGYTFGSGTRLTVV.

This clonotype was observed once. V usage is TRBV29-1 and J usage is TRBJ1-2; TRBD1 might be the D (5 bases). CDR1 SQVTM and CDR2 ANQGSEA come from the germline V gene. The CDR3 is made up of 17 amino acids. Trimming stripped 0 bases from V and 0 bases from J, with 17 bases between. The CDR3 loop is CSVEDREGRVPNYGYTF. CDR3 in DNA: TGCAGCGTTGAAGATAGGGAGGGCAGGGTTCCTAACTATGGCTACACCTTC.

Ten or more counts support this clonotype. The chain couples TRBV24-1 to TRBJ2-1; 9 bases are shared with TRBD1. The germline CDR1 and CDR2 sequences are KGHDR and SFDVKD. The CDR3 sequence is 15 residues long. Germline trimming cut 5 bases from V and 7 bases from J; bases unmatched to any gene: 8. The CDR3 loop is CATSGSGQGVNEQFF. Written as DNA, the CDR3 is TGTGCCACCAGTGGATCGGGACAGGGTGTGAATGAGCAGTTCTTC.

The chain links TRBV27 to TRBJ2-1; TRBD2 agrees at 14 bases. The CDR3 extends over 17 amino acids. Unmatched junction bases numbered 13, after V lost 7 bases and J lost 8 bases. Germline loops: CDR1 MNHEY, CDR2 SMNVEV (reference sequence). CDR3 nucleotide sequence: TGTGCCAGCACCAAGGACGGGGGACTAGCGGGAGTTGATGAGCAGTTCTTC. Encoded protein: CASTKDGGLAGVDEQFF.

There are many counts of this clonotype. This rearrangement joins TRBV4-3 to TRBJ2-3; 9 bases line up with TRBD2. Germline V lookup: CDR1 LGHNA, CDR2 YSLEER. This CDR3 region has 18 residues. The J segment lost 3 bases and the V segment lost 1 base, leaving 11 bases of the junction unmatched. The CDR3 bases are TGCGCCAGCAGCCAAGTCGGGATCGTAAGCGGGAGGACAGATACGCAGTATTTT. Its protein product is CASSQVGIVSGRTDTQYF.

This clonotype was counted between two and nine times. The rearrangement links TRBV6-7 to TRBJ2-5, with D maybe TRBD1 (6 bases). TRBV6-7 is annotated as an ORF whose role is uncertain. This CDR3 has 15 amino acids. V lost 2 bases and J lost 0, with 10 bases in between. CDR3 coding DNA: TGTGCCAGCAGTTACACCCACAGGGACCAAGAGACCCAGTACTTC. Protein: CASSYTHRDQETQYF.

This clonotype was picked up many times. This chain connects TRBV27 to TRBJ2-1; TRBD2 matches 7 bases. The CDR3 runs to 14 residues. V lost 6 bases and J lost 7; bases outside the gene matches: 9. Germline CDR1 reads MNHEY; CDR2 reads SMNVEV (reference sequence). The CDR3 nucleotides read TGTGCCAGCAGGCCCAGGCTAGCGGATAATGAGCAGTTCTTC. It encodes CASRPRLADNEQFF.

This clonotype has only a few counts. The gene calls are TRBV6-5 and TRBJ2-5; D is unclear. V was pared by 1 base and J by 2 bases, with 8 bases between. Germline V gives CDR1 MNHEY, CDR2 SVGAGI. The CDR3 spans 14 residues. The CDR3 DNA sequence: TGTGCCAGCAGTTACTTTGGCCTGCAAGAGACCCAGTACTTC. Protein: CASSYFGLQETQYF.

This clonotype was picked up a small number of times. The CDR3 region has the DNA TGTGCCATCAGTGAGTCGGGTATCGGGGTTCATGGCTACACCTTC. Its protein product is CAISESGIGVHGYTF. This chain connects TRBV10-3 to TRBJ1-2; no clear D gene. With 0 bases removed from V and 6 bases from J, the gap between germline ends came to 14 bases. The CDR3 has 15 residues. Germline V lookup: CDR1 ENHRY, CDR2 SYGVKD.

This clonotype was counted ten times or more. The rearrangement links TRBV18 to TRBJ2-1, with a tentative D call TRBD2 (7 bases). Trimming shortened V by 4 bases and J by 2 bases, and 9 bases separated the two germline ends. Germline-derived CDR1 and CDR2 are KGHSH and LQKENI. The CDR3 length is 14 residues. The CDR3 DNA is TGTGCCAGCTCACTCGGGGGGCCCTACAATGAGCAGTTCTTC. Its translation: CASSLGGPYNEQFF.

The rearrangement uses TRBV30 and TRBJ2-7; TRBD1 or TRBD2 may be the D gene (6 bases each). This CDR3 spans 12 amino acids. Per germline, CDR1 GTSNPN and CDR2 SVGIG (reference sequence). Trimming took off 8 bases at V and 6 bases at J, with 17 bases between the two ends. CDR3 in DNA: TGTGCCGAGGACGAACAGGGAGGCGAGCAGTACTTC. Residues: CAEDEQGGEQYF.

This chain joins TRBV20-1 and TRBJ2-5; the match to TRBD2 covers 8 bases. After removal of 4 bases from V and 4 bases from J, the junction contained 8 bases not matched to a gene. Germline V gives CDR1 DFQATT, CDR2 SNEGSKA (reference sequence). The CDR3 runs to 14 residues. CDR3 nucleotide sequence: TGCAGTGCTATGGGAGCGGGAGTTATAGAGACCCAGTACTTC. It is translated as CSAMGAGVIETQYF.

This clonotype has a count of ten or more. The chain links TRBV7-3 to TRBJ2-1; TRBD2 might be the D (7 bases). Germline CDR1 and CDR2: SGHTA and FQGTGA. The CDR3 runs to 15 residues. With 2 bases removed from V and 9 bases from J, the gap between germline ends came to 17 bases. The CDR3 sequence: CASSLLGLGGSEQFF. The DNA for the CDR3 is TGTGCCAGCAGCTTACTCGGACTAGGGGGAAGTGAGCAGTTCTTC.

This clonotype was seen ten or more times. This sequence joins TRBV13 and TRBJ2-2, with a weak D call TRBD2 (5 bases). CDR1 is PRHDT, CDR2 FYEKMQ, per germline (reference sequence). The CDR3 is 15 amino acids. Trimming shortened V by 0 bases and J by 7 bases, and 12 bases separated the two germline ends. This CDR3 is CASSLGPGMSGELFF. CDR3 bases: TGTGCCAGCAGCTTAGGGCCGGGGATGAGCGGGGAGCTGTTTTTT.

This clonotype was counted many times. The rearrangement links TRBV2 to TRBJ2-7; D unresolved. V was shortened by 3 bases and J by 4 bases, with 10 bases between the two germline ends. The CDR3 totals 13 residues. Germline CDR1 is SNHLY and CDR2 is FYNNEI. This chain's CDR3 is CASSELDGYEQYF. Here the CDR3 DNA reads TGTGCCAGCAGTGAGTTGGACGGGTACGAGCAGTACTTC.

This chain uses TRBV24-1 with TRBJ2-1; TRBD2 is a possible D gene (5 bases). Germline V gene sequence: CDR1 KGHDR, CDR2 SFDVKD. The V and J ends lost 9 bases and 7 bases respectively, with 15 bases between them. CDR3 size: 13 residues. CDR3 DNA sequence: TGTGCCACCCGAGGGCCCCTTCGGAATGAGCAGTTCTTC. It translates to CATRGPLRNEQFF.

This clonotype was counted at least ten times. This chain links TRBV3-1 with TRBJ2-2; D gene ambiguous. The CDR3 is 12 amino acids. CDR1 is LGHDT and CDR2 is YNNKEL in the germline V gene (reference sequence). The V gene lost 2 bases and the J gene lost 6 bases, with 4 bases spanning the gap. The CDR3 bases are TGTGCCAGCAGCCAATATTCCGGGGAGCTGTTTTTT. Its translation is CASSQYSGELFF.

Many counts were recorded for this clonotype. The V call is TRBV30, the J call TRBJ1-5; 7 bases agree with TRBD1. Germline trimming cut 4 bases from V and 2 bases from J; bases unmatched to any gene: 2. The CDR3 runs 13 residues. Germline loops: CDR1 GTSNPN, CDR2 SVGIG (reference sequence). The CDR3 nucleotides are TGTGCCTGGACAGGGGGGGGCAATCAGCCCCAGCATTTT. It translates to CAWTGGGNQPQHF.

V usage is TRBV20-1 and J usage is TRBJ2-1; 9 nucleotides line up with TRBD1. This CDR3 has 14 residues. Germline lookup yields CDR1 DFQATT and CDR2 SNEGSKA (reference sequence). With V trimmed by 7 bases and J by 3 bases, 7 bases remained unmatched. This CDR3 reads CSVGRDRDYNEQFF. DNA of the CDR3: TGCAGTGTAGGCCGGGACAGGGACTACAATGAGCAGTTCTTC.

In this sample, this clonotype turned up many times. The chain uses TRBV20-1 and TRBJ2-1; D ambiguous. V lost 6 bases and J lost 8, with 11 bases in between. The CDR3 extends over 11 amino acids. Germline assignment: CDR1 DFQATT and CDR2 SNEGSKA (reference sequence). Here the CDR3 DNA reads TGCAGTGCAGGGATCCCGGATGAGCAGTTCTTC. Amino acid sequence: CSAGIPDEQFF.

This clonotype has at least ten counts. The V call is TRBV12-3 or TRBV12-4, the J call TRBJ2-1, with 7 bases identical to TRBD2. CDR3 length: 14 amino acids. The J segment lost 9 bases and the V segment lost 3 bases, leaving 8 bases of the junction unmatched. This chain's CDR3 is CASSFAISGTEQFF. The CDR3 DNA reads as TGTGCCAGCAGTTTTGCGATAAGCGGGACTGAGCAGTTCTTC.

CDR3 residues: CASREAYSNQPQHF. The CDR3 nucleotides are TGTGCCAGTAGAGAGGCCTATAGCAATCAGCCCCAGCATTTT. The genes are TRBV19 and TRBJ1-5; D is ambiguous. The CDR3 is 14 amino acids. With 6 bases removed from V and 0 bases from J, the gap between germline ends came to 9 bases. The germline V gene has CDR1 LNHDA and CDR2 SQIVND (reference sequence).

Ten or more counts support this clonotype. The genes are TRBV29-1 and TRBJ2-7; tentative D call: TRBD1 (5 bases). The CDR3 is made up of 13 amino acids. Trimming pared 4 bases from V and 2 bases from J, leaving 12 bases between. The germline CDR1 and CDR2 sequences are SQVTM and ANQGSEA. The CDR3 DNA sequence: TGCAGCGTTGGCAGGGAAACAGCCTACGAGCAGTACTTC. It codes for CSVGRETAYEQYF.

This clonotype was seen a few times. It may be a read error: a sequence one base away is much more abundant. The conserved phenylalanine or tryptophan is not found at the CDR3 terminus, so this likely reflects a read error. This chain joins TRBV18 and TRBJ1-1; D unresolved. The V gene lost 5 bases and the J gene lost 0 bases, with 7 bases spanning the gap. Germline V gene data show CDR1 as KGHSH and CDR2 as LQKENI. The CDR3 is 13 amino acids. CDR3 nucleotides: TGTGCCAGCTCAGGAGGGATGAACACTGAAGCTTTCCTT. Translating gives CASSGGMNTEAFL.

This clonotype was seen only a few times. This may stem from a read error, because a much larger clone lies one nucleotide away. The chain employs TRBV27 and TRBJ2-1; D perhaps matches TRBD2 (6 bases). Trimming pared 10 bases from V and 3 bases from J, leaving 22 bases between. Germline V lookup: CDR1 MNHEY, CDR2 SMNVEV (reference sequence). The CDR3 covers 16 residues. CDR3 DNA sequence: TGTGCCACCCGCGGTCATGGGGCGGGACTCTACAATGAGCAGTTCTTC. It codes for CATRGHGAGLYNEQFF.

This clonotype was detected ten times or more. V is TRBV12-3 or TRBV12-4 and J is TRBJ1-4; 11 bases fit TRBD1. The CDR3 has 14 amino acids. V was clipped by 8 bases and J by 7 bases; unmatched bases: 6. This CDR3 is CASVGGTGGEKLFF. The CDR3 coding sequence is TGTGCCAGCGTCGGCGGGACAGGGGGTGAAAAACTGTTTTTT.

This clonotype was seen repeatedly, ten times or more. The genes are TRBV7-2 and TRBJ2-2; 9 nucleotides match TRBD2. The germline V gene has CDR1 SGHTA and CDR2 FQGNSA. The CDR3 is 15 amino acids. With V trimmed by 2 bases and J by 5 bases, 3 bases remained unmatched. The CDR3 coding sequence is TGTGCCAGCAGCTTAATAGCGGGAGTGACCGGGGAGCTGTTTTTT. Its protein product is CASSLIAGVTGELFF.

In this sample, this clonotype turned up a few times. V usage is TRBV9 and J usage is TRBJ2-7; 9 bases are shared with TRBD2. The J segment lost 4 bases and the V segment lost 0 bases, leaving 8 bases of the junction unmatched. This CDR3 has 16 residues. The V gene's germline CDR1 is SGDLS and CDR2 YYNGEE. CDR3 sequence reads: CASSVDAGGIMYEQYF. The CDR3 nucleotides are TGTGCCAGCAGCGTAGACGCGGGAGGGATTATGTACGAGCAGTACTTC.

The sample holds many counts of this clonotype. This chain uses TRBV6-1 with TRBJ2-5; 7 nucleotides line up with TRBD1. V was pared by 3 bases and J by 2 bases, with 3 bases of the junction left unmatched. The CDR3 is made up of 14 amino acids. Germline V gene sequence: CDR1 MNHNS, CDR2 SASEGT. The CDR3 bases are TGTGCCAGCAGTGATCCGGGACAGCAAGAGACCCAGTACTTC. Protein: CASSDPGQQETQYF.

The genes are TRBV7-2 and TRBJ1-2, with D possibly being TRBD1 (5 bases). CDR1 and CDR2 from the germline V gene are SGHTA and FQGNSA. The CDR3 totals 14 residues. V lost 5 bases and J 7 bases, leaving 17 bases between the germline ends. DNA for the CDR3: TGTGCCAGCAGCAGACAGTCGGAGGCTCCTGGCTACACCTTC. This translates into CASSRQSEAPGYTF.

The J gene is TRBJ2-7, the V gene TRBV6-1; no reliable D call. Germline assignment: CDR1 MNHNS and CDR2 SASEGT. The CDR3 consists of 16 residues. The V end was cut by 4 bases, the J end by 3 bases, with 19 bases between. The CDR3: CASSALILQTNYEQYF. DNA of the CDR3: TGTGCCAGCAGTGCCCTTATCTTACAAACGAACTACGAGCAGTACTTC.